This T cell receptor beta chain was found in a study of blood T cell repertoires in COVID-19. Study background: Material from acute and convalescent COVID-19 was sourced from the United States, Italy and Spain.

Assay: immunoSEQ multiplex PCR; the TCRdb copy retains only in-frame clones and omits some. The repertoire holds 130,000 or so clones, with 70% to 90% as singletons. Per the germline V gene, CDR1 is SNHLY and CDR2 is FYNNEI. J was trimmed by 4 bases and V by 5 bases; bases with no gene match: 7. This CDR3 contains 14 residues. The chain has TRBV2 and TRBJ2-5, with 7 bases aligning to TRBD1. This clonotype originated in a woman in her fifties or sixties with acute or convalescent COVID-19. The specimen was peripheral blood. The chain's CDR3 is CASSPVGQVETQYF. The CDR3 DNA is TGTGCCAGCAGTCCCGTCGGACAGGTAGAGACCCAGTACTTC.